Below are 18 T cell receptor beta chains sequenced from a single sample in a study of human T cells and chemical hapten exposure. One entry per CDR3 protein, called by TCRdb with MiXCR from the RACE reads. The profile shows 250,000 or so distinct CDR3 sequences, around 9.3% of them singletons. The time point is: pre-sensitization, week 0. As to treatment: therapeutic diphenylcyclopropenone sensitization with weekly scalp DPC. The sequencing here drew on whole blood, taken in connection with sensitization to the hapten diphenylcyclopropenone (DPC). These receptors all come from a woman aged 40 to 50 with alopecia areata. Some clones in this sample may be carry-over from other donors' samples.

The chain combines TRBV6-2 or TRBV6-3 with TRBJ1-6, with TRBD1 matching over 7 bases. CDR3 length equals 15 residues. Germline assignment: CDR1 MNHEY and CDR2 SVGEGT. The J segment lost 7 bases and the V segment lost 7 bases, leaving 10 bases of the junction unmatched. The DNA for the CDR3 is TGTGCCAGCAAAAACTCCGGGACAGAGAATTCACCCCTCCACTTT. It specifies CASKNSGTENSPLHF.

In this sample, this clonotype turned up many times. The rearrangement links TRBV3-1 to TRBJ1-3; D is uncertain. Trimming took 1 base from V and 7 from J, leaving 11 bases between them. Germline lookup yields CDR1 LGHDT and CDR2 YNNKEL (reference sequence). CDR3 size: 14 residues. The CDR3 region has the DNA TGTGCCAGCAGCCAAGCAGTGGGCAGGAACACCATATATTTT. The encoded protein is CASSQAVGRNTIYF.

This clonotype was seen ten or more times. The genes are TRBV28 and TRBJ2-7; tentatively, D is TRBD2 (6 bases). The CDR3 consists of 14 residues. Trimming shortened V by 4 bases and J by 3 bases, and 13 bases separated the two germline ends. Germline V gives CDR1 MDHEN, CDR2 SYDVKM. CDR3: CASSSPGLLYEQYF. CDR3 coding DNA: TGTGCCAGCAGTTCACCGGGACTCCTCTACGAGCAGTACTTC.

There are many counts of this clonotype. The chain is built from TRBV28 and TRBJ2-1, with no clear D. Germline-derived CDR1 and CDR2 are MDHEN and SYDVKM. V was clipped by 5 bases and J by 0 bases, with 11 bases between them. This CDR3 is 15 amino acids long. The CDR3 sequence is CASSHDTSSYNEQFF. The CDR3 nucleotides are TGTGCCAGCAGTCACGACACGAGCTCCTACAATGAGCAGTTCTTC.

This clonotype was observed a handful of times. The chain uses TRBV24-1 and TRBJ2-2; 9 nucleotides match TRBD1. CDR1 and CDR2 from the germline V gene are KGHDR and SFDVKD. There are 16 residues in the CDR3. V lost 7 bases to trimming and J lost 1 base; unmatched junction nucleotides: 6. In DNA, the CDR3 is TGTGCCACCAGCCTCCCGGGACAGGGGAACACCGGGGAGCTGTTTTTT. Amino acid sequence: CATSLPGQGNTGELFF.

This clonotype was counted between two and nine times. The rearrangement joins TRBV7-2 to TRBJ2-3; 7 nucleotides align to TRBD2. Unmatched junction bases numbered 2, after V lost 1 base and J lost 1 base. There are 15 residues in the CDR3. Germline assignment: CDR1 SGHTA and CDR2 FQGNSA. The CDR3 reads CASSLGSGGTDTQYF. CDR3 nucleotides: TGTGCCAGCAGCTTAGGAAGCGGGGGCACAGATACGCAGTATTTT.

In its sample, this clonotype was seen many times. The genes are TRBV27 and TRBJ2-1; possibly TRBD1 for D (6 bases). Trimming stripped 8 bases from V and 0 bases from J, with 14 bases between. Germline assignment: CDR1 MNHEY and CDR2 SMNVEV (reference sequence). The CDR3 sequence is 15 residues long. The CDR3 region is CASQAAQGSYNEQFF. CDR3 in DNA: TGTGCCAGCCAAGCAGCACAGGGCTCCTACAATGAGCAGTTCTTC.

A few counts support this clonotype. V is TRBV7-2 and J is TRBJ2-6, with a tentative D call TRBD2 (5 bases). V was clipped by 4 bases and J by 3 bases, with 19 bases between them. Germline V gene sequence: CDR1 SGHTA, CDR2 FQGNSA. The CDR3 extends over 18 amino acids. CDR3 region: CASSSLPGWAGGANVLTF. In nucleotides, the CDR3 is TGTGCCAGCAGCTCTCTACCGGGATGGGCTGGTGGGGCCAACGTCCTGACTTTC.

V gene TRBV27 combines with J gene TRBJ2-1; TRBD1 might be the D (5 bases). V dropped 7 bases and J dropped 5 bases, with 18 bases sitting between them. The CDR3 loop spans 15 amino acids. Per the germline V gene, CDR1 is MNHEY and CDR2 is SMNVEV (reference sequence). CDR3 amino acids: CASTPWGRANNEQFF. CDR3 bases: TGTGCCAGCACCCCGTGGGGCAGGGCTAACAATGAGCAGTTCTTC.

In its sample, this clonotype was seen a few times. The chain carries TRBV6-6 and TRBJ2-1; TRBD2 aligns across 8 bases. Unmatched junction bases numbered 6, after V lost 11 bases and J lost 0 bases. This CDR3 region has 14 residues. The germline V gene encodes CDR1 MNHNY and CDR2 SVGAGI (reference sequence). The CDR3 reads CAGSGTSSYNEQFF. The CDR3 DNA is TGTGCCGGAAGCGGGACTAGCTCCTACAATGAGCAGTTCTTC.

This clonotype was recorded at least ten times. This rearrangement joins TRBV19 to TRBJ2-7, with 11 bases lining up with TRBD2. This CDR3 spans 13 amino acids. V was pared by 8 bases and J by 4 bases, with 4 bases of the junction left unmatched. Germline CDR1 reads LNHDA; CDR2 reads SQIVND (reference sequence). The CDR3 DNA is TGTGCCAGTCGGGGACTAGCGGCGTACGAGCAGTACTTC. It is translated as CASRGLAAYEQYF.

This clonotype was recorded at least ten times. The chain couples TRBV6-5 to TRBJ1-2; D is perhaps TRBD1 (6 bases). CDR1 is MNHEY and CDR2 is SVGAGI in the germline V gene. The CDR3 extends over 13 amino acids. V lost 6 bases to trimming and J lost 8 bases, with 16 bases between them. As DNA, the CDR3 is TGTGCCAGCAGGCCCGACAGGTTCGGCGGCTACACCTTC. It is translated as CASRPDRFGGYTF.

The chain uses TRBV28 and TRBJ2-3, with D unresolved. V was shortened by 5 bases and J by 2 bases, with 5 bases between the two germline ends. Germline V CDR1 and CDR2: MDHEN, SYDVKM. The CDR3 consists of 12 residues. CDR3 nucleotide sequence: TGTGCCAGCAGTATTAACACAGATACGCAGTATTTT. The encoded protein is CASSINTDTQYF.

The J gene is TRBJ2-1, the V gene TRBV28, with a possible D match to TRBD1 (5 bases). The germline CDR1 and CDR2 sequences are MDHEN and SYDVKM. CDR3 length: 12 amino acids. The germline V and J ends were trimmed by 3 bases and 8 bases, with 8 bases remaining between them. The CDR3 spells CASSLWGDEQFF. The CDR3 coding sequence is TGTGCCAGCAGTTTGTGGGGCGATGAGCAGTTCTTC.

This clonotype was seen ten or more times. The CDR3 loop is CASSLLAGHNEQFF. The CDR3 DNA follows: TGTGCCAGCAGTTTACTAGCGGGGCACAATGAGCAGTTCTTC. The J gene is TRBJ2-1, the V gene TRBV27; 9 nucleotides line up with TRBD2. J was trimmed by 5 bases and V by 2 bases; bases with no gene match: 1. CDR1 and CDR2 from the germline V gene are MNHEY and SMNVEV (reference sequence). The CDR3 covers 14 residues.

This clonotype was detected many times. The chain links TRBV24-1 to TRBJ2-5; D is perhaps TRBD1 (6 bases). This CDR3 spans 16 amino acids. Germline loops: CDR1 KGHDR, CDR2 SFDVKD. Deletions cut 3 bases from V and 5 bases from J, with 18 bases between. This CDR3 is CATSDGGGSPGETQYF. The CDR3 nucleotides read TGTGCCACCAGTGATGGGGGCGGTTCCCCCGGGGAGACCCAGTACTTC.

This clonotype occurred a few times. This sequence joins TRBV5-1 and TRBJ2-1; D gene ambiguous. There are 15 residues in the CDR3. Deletions cut 1 base from V and 1 base from J, with 9 bases between. The germline V gene encodes CDR1 SGHRS and CDR2 YFSETQ. The DNA of the CDR3 is TGCGCCAGCAGCTTGATCAGCCTGTCCTACAATGAGCAGTTCTTC. This translates into CASSLISLSYNEQFF.

This clonotype was counted only a few times. The J gene is TRBJ1-2, the V gene TRBV20-1, with TRBD1 identical over 7 bases. Germline V gene data show CDR1 as DFQATT and CDR2 as SNEGSKA (reference sequence). J gave up 8 bases and V 4 bases, and 13 bases lay outside the gene matches. The CDR3 runs to 14 residues. CDR3 protein: CSAKQEGGREGYTF. The CDR3 DNA follows: TGCAGTGCTAAGCAGGAAGGGGGCCGAGAGGGCTACACCTTC.